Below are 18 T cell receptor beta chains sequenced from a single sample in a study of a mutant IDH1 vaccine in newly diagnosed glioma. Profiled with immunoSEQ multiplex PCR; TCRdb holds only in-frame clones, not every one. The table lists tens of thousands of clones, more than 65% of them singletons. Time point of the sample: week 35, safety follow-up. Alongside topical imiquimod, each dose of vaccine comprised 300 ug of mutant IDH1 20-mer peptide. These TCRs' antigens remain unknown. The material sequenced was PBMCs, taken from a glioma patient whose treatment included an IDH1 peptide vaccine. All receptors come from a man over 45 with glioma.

The CDR3 coding sequence is TGTGCCAGTAGGGGGACAACGGGAGGCGAGCAGTACTTC. Encoded protein: CASRGTTGGEQYF. The genes are TRBV19 and TRBJ2-7, with a weak D call TRBD2 (7 bases). The germline gives CDR1 LNHDA, CDR2 SQIVND (reference sequence). Trimming took 6 bases from V and 6 from J, leaving 15 bases between them. This CDR3 region has 13 residues.

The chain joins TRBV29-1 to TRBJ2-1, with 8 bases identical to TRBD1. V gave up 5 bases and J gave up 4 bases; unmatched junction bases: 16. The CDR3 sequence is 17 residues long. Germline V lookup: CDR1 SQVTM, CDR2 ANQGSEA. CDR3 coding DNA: TGCAGCGTTCGTGGACAGGGAAATTTGGAACGATACAATGAGCAGTTCTTC. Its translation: CSVRGQGNLERYNEQFF.

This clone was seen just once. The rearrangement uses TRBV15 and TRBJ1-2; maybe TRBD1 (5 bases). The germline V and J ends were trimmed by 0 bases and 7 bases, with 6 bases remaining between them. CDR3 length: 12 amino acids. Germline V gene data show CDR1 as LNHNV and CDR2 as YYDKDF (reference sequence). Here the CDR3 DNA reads TGTGCCACCAGCAGAGATGGGGGTGGCTACACCTTC. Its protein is CATSRDGGGYTF.

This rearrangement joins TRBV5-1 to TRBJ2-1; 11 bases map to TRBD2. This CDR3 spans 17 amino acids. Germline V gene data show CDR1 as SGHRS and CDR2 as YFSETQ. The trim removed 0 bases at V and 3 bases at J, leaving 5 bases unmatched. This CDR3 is CASSLAPGTSGYNEQFF. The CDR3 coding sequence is TGCGCCAGCAGCTTGGCTCCCGGGACTAGCGGCTACAATGAGCAGTTCTTC.

CDR3 DNA sequence: TGTGCCAGCAGGCCGGGCCCCAATTCACCCCTCCACTTT. The encoded protein is CASRPGPNSPLHF. The chain recombines TRBV7-9 with TRBJ1-6; no definite D call. CDR1 and CDR2 from the germline V gene are SEHNR and FQNEAQ (reference sequence). The CDR3 totals 13 residues. Trimming pared 6 bases from V and 7 bases from J, leaving 10 bases between.

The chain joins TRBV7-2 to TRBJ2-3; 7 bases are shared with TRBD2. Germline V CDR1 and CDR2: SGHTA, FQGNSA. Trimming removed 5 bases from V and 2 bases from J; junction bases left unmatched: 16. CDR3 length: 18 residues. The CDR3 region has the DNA TGTGCCAGCAGCGATCTGGGAAAGGGACTATTGAACACAGATACGCAGTATTTT. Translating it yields CASSDLGKGLLNTDTQYF.

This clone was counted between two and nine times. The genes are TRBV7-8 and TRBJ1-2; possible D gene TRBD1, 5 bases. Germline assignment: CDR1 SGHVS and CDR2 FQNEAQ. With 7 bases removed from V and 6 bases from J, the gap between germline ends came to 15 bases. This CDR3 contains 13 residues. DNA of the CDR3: TGTGCCAGCACCCGTTTGGGAGGGGATGGCTACACCTTC. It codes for CASTRLGGDGYTF.

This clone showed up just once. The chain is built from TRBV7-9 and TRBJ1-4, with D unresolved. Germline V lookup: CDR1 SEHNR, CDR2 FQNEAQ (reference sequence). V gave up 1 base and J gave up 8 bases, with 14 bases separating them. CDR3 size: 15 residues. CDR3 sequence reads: CASSLGTADREKLFF. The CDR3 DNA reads TGTGCCAGCAGCTTAGGGACGGCAGATCGAGAAAAACTGTTTTTT.

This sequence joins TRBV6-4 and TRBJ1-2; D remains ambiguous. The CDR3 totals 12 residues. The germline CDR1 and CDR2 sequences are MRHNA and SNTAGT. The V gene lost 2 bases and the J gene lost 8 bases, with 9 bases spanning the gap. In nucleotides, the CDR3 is TGTGCCAGCAGTGACGGCGGGGAGGGCTACACCTTC. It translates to CASSDGGEGYTF.

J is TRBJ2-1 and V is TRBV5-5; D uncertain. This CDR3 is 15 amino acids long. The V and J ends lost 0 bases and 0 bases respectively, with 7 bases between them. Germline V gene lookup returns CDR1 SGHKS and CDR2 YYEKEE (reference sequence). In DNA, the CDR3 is TGTGCCAGCAGCTTGGCCACAGTCTCCTACAATGAGCAGTTCTTC. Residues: CASSLATVSYNEQFF. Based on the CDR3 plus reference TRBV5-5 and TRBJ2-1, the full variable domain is DAGVTQSPTHLIKTRGQQVTLRCSPISGHKSVSWYQQVLGQGPQFIFQYYEKEERGRGNFPDRFSARQFPNYSSELNVNALLLGDSALYLCASSLATVSYNEQFFGPGTRLTVL.

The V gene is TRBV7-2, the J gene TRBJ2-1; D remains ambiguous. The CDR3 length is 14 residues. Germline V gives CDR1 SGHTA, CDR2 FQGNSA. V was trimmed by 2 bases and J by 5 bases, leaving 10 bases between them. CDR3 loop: CASSLLGKNNEQFF. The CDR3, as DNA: TGTGCCAGCAGCTTACTTGGGAAAAACAATGAGCAGTTCTTC.

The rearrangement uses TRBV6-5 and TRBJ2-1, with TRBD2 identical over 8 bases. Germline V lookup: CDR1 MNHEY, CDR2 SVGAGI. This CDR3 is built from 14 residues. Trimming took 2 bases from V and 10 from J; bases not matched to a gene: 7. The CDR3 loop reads CASSYATSANEQFF. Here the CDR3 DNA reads TGTGCCAGCAGTTACGCGACTAGCGCTAACGAGCAGTTCTTC.

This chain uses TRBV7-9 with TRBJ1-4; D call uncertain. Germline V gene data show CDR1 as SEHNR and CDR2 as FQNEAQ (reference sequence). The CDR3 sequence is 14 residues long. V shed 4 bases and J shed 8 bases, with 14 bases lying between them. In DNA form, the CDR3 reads TGTGCCAGCAGCTCTGACAAGTCAAAAGAAAAACTGTTTTTT. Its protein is CASSSDKSKEKLFF. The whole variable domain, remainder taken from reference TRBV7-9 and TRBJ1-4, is DTGVSQNPRHKITKRGQNVTFRCDPISEHNRLYWYRQTLGQGPEFLTYFQNEAQLEKSRLLSDRFSAERPKGSFSTLEIQRTEQGDSAMYLCASSSDKSKEKLFFGSGTQLSVL.

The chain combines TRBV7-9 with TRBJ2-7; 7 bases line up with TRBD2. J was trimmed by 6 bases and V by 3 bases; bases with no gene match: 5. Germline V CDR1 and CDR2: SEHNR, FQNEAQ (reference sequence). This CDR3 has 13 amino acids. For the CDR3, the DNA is TGTGCCAGCAGCTTTGCGGGAGATGGCGAGCAGTACTTC. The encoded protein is CASSFAGDGEQYF.

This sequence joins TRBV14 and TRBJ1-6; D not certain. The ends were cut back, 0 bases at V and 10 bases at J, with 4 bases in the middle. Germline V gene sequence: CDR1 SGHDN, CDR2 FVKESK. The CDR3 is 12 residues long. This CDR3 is CASSQEGSPLHF. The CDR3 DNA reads TGTGCCAGCAGCCAAGAGGGCTCACCCCTCCACTTT. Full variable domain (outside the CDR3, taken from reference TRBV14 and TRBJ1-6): EAGVTQFPSHSVIEKGQTVTLRCDPISGHDNLYWYRRVMGKEIKFLLHFVKESKQDESGMPNNRFLAERTGGTYSTLKVQPAELEDSGVYFCASSQEGSPLHFGNGTRLTVT.

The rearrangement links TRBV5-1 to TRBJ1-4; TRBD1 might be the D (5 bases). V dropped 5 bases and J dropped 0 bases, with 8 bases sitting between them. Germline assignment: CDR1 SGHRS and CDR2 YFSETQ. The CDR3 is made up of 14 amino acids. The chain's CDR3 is CASSSQATNEKLFF. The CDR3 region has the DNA TGCGCCAGCAGTTCACAGGCAACTAATGAAAAACTGTTTTTT. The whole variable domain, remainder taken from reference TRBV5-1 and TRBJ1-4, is KAGVTQTPRYLIKTRGQQVTLSCSPISGHRSVSWYQQTPGQGLQFLFEYFSETQRNKGNFPGRFSGRQFSNSRSEMNVSTLELGDSALYLCASSSQATNEKLFFGSGTQLSVL.

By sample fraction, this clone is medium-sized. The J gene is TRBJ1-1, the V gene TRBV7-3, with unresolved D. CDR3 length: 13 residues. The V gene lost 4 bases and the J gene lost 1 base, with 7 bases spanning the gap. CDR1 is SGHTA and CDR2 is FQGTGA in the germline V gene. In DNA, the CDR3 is TGTGCCAGCAGCTCGGTAGGGAACACTGAAGCTTTCTTT. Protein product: CASSSVGNTEAFF.

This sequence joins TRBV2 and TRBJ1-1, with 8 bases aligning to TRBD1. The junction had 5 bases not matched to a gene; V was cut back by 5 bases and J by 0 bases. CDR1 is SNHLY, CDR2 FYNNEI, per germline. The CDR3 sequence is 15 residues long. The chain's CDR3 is CASSRTGPMNTEAFF. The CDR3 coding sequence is TGTGCCAGCAGTAGGACAGGGCCTATGAACACTGAAGCTTTCTTT. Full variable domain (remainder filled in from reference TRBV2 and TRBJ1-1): EPEVTQTPSHQVTQMGQEVILRCVPISNHLYFYWYRQILGQKVEFLVSFYNNEISEKSEIFDDQFSVERPDGSNFTLKIRSTKLEDSAMYFCASSRTGPMNTEAFFGQGTRLTVV.